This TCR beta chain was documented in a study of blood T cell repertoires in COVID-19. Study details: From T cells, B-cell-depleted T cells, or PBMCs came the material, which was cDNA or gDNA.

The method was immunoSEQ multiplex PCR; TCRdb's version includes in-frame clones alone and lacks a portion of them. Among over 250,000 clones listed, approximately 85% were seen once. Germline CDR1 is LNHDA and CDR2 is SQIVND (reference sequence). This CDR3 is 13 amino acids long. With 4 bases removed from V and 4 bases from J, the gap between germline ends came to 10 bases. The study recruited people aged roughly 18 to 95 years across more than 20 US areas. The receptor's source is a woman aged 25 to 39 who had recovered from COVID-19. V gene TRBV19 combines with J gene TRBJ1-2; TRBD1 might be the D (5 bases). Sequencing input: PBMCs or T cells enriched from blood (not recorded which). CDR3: CASSNRWGYGYTF. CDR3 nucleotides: TGTGCCAGTAGTAACAGGTGGGGCTATGGCTACACCTTC.